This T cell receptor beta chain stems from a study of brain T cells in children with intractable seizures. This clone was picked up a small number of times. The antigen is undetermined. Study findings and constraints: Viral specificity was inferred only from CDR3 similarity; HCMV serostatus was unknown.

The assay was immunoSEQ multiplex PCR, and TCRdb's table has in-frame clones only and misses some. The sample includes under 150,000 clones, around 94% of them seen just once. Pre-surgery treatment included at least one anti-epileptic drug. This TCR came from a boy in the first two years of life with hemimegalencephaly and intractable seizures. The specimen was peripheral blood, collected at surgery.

CDR3 amino acids: CASSTIDTRNQPQHF. The CDR3 DNA sequence: TGTGCCAGTAGTACGATAGACACGCGCAATCAGCCCCAGCATTTT. The chain combines TRBV19 with TRBJ1-5; D is unresolved. The CDR3 loop spans 15 amino acids. Germline loops: CDR1 LNHDA, CDR2 SQIVND (reference sequence). V lost 4 bases and J lost 2, with 12 bases in between. Filled out from reference TRBV19 and TRBJ1-5, the complete variable domain reads DGGITQSPKYLFRKEGQNVTLSCEQNLNHDAMYWYRQDPGQGLRLIYYSQIVNDFQKGDIAEGYSVSREKKESFPLTVTSAQKNPTAFYLCASSTIDTRNQPQHFGDGTRLSIL.